The 22 T cell receptor beta chains listed next were all sequenced from one sample in a study of radiation and T cells in renal cell carcinoma. Specified time point: blood 4 weeks post-SBRT, at nephrectomy. Treatment described: 15 Gy SBRT to primary tumor, nephrectomy 4 weeks later. Measured with immunoSEQ multiplex PCR; TCRdb has only the in-frame clones, and not every one. The table has about 140,000 clones, around nine tenths seen once. Sequences were derived from blood, sampled from a patient whose treatment included radiotherapy and nephrectomy. The receptor source for this set is a woman aged 50 to 60 with renal cell carcinoma.

About this clone: The same CDR3 also results from other DNA sequences found in this sample. The V gene is TRBV28, the J gene TRBJ1-2; D remains ambiguous. Trimming cost V 6 bases and J 5 bases, with 10 bases left between them. This CDR3 has 12 amino acids. Germline V gene sequence: CDR1 MDHEN, CDR2 SYDVKM. The CDR3 loop is CASRAPGYGYTF. In DNA, the CDR3 is TGTGCCAGCAGGGCCCCGGGGTATGGCTACACCTTC.

This sequence joins TRBV6-6 and TRBJ2-3; 8 bases line up with TRBD2. V lost 2 bases, J lost 4 bases, and 8 bases stayed unmatched. Germline V gene data show CDR1 as MNHNY and CDR2 as SVGAGI (reference sequence). This CDR3 is built from 16 residues. As DNA, the CDR3 is TGTGCCAGCAGTTACCCGGGACTAGTAAACTCAGATACGCAGTATTTT. Amino acids: CASSYPGLVNSDTQYF.

This clone came up once. This chain connects TRBV28 to TRBJ1-5; TRBD1 might be the D (5 bases). This CDR3 is 17 amino acids long. CDR1 is MDHEN and CDR2 is SYDVKM in the germline V gene. V was trimmed by 5 bases and J by 7 bases, leaving 24 bases between them. DNA for the CDR3: TGTGCCAGCAGTCCACCGGAGGGAGGGGAAGTACTACAGCCCCAGCATTTT. Protein: CASSPPEGGEVLQPQHF.

The V and J genes are TRBV7-9 and TRBJ1-1; unclear D gene. V was trimmed by 0 bases and J by 0 bases, leaving 8 bases between them. This CDR3 has 15 residues. The germline V gene has CDR1 SEHNR and CDR2 FQNEAQ (reference sequence). Written as DNA, the CDR3 is TGTGCCAGCAGCTTAGCGTACACTTTGAACACTGAAGCTTTCTTT. Protein product: CASSLAYTLNTEAFF.

The chain employs TRBV7-8 and TRBJ2-5; D call uncertain. Per the germline V gene, CDR1 is SGHVS and CDR2 is FQNEAQ. The CDR3 contains 14 residues. V lost 0 bases and J 0 bases, leaving 5 bases between the germline ends. The CDR3 loop is CASSLAADQETQYF. For the CDR3, the DNA is TGTGCCAGCAGCTTAGCGGCAGACCAAGAGACCCAGTACTTC. The full variable domain, with the rest looked up from reference TRBV7-8 and TRBJ2-5, is GAGVSQSPRYKVAKRGQDVALRCDPISGHVSLFWYQQALGQGPEFLTYFQNEAQLDKSGLPSDRFFAERPEGSVSTLKIQRTQQEDSAVYLCASSLAADQETQYFGPGTRLLVL.

The V gene is TRBV25-1, the J gene TRBJ2-5; 8 bases are a match to TRBD2. V was pared by 5 bases and J by 5 bases, with 4 bases of the junction left unmatched. The CDR3 consists of 13 residues. CDR1 is MGHDK and CDR2 is SYGVNS in the germline V gene. The CDR3 reads CASSSSGEETQYF. CDR3 DNA sequence: TGTGCCAGCAGTAGTAGCGGGGAGGAGACCCAGTACTTC.

This clone was seen just once. The V and J genes are TRBV9 and TRBJ1-2; no clear D gene. V lost 0 bases and J 3 bases, leaving 12 bases between the germline ends. CDR3 size: 15 residues. CDR1 is SGDLS, CDR2 YYNGEE, per germline. The CDR3, as DNA: TGTGCCAGCAGCGTAGGAAGGGCTATAGACTATGGCTACACCTTC. This gives the protein CASSVGRAIDYGYTF.

This chain joins TRBV5-1 and TRBJ2-3; D not resolved. This CDR3 is built from 16 residues. V was cut by 0 bases and J by 0 bases, with 11 bases left in between. CDR1 is SGHRS and CDR2 is YFSETQ in the germline V gene. In DNA, the CDR3 is TGCGCCAGCAGCTTGGTCTTGAGCAGTAGCACAGATACGCAGTATTTT. Encoded protein: CASSLVLSSSTDTQYF.

This clone has just a few counts. The chain joins TRBV25-1 to TRBJ2-3, with a possible D match to TRBD2 (5 bases). Germline CDR1 and CDR2: MGHDK and SYGVNS. There are 15 residues in the CDR3. Trimming took off 5 bases at V and 2 bases at J, with 14 bases between the two ends. This CDR3 reads CASSPLALPTDTQYF. DNA for the CDR3: TGTGCCAGCAGTCCCCTAGCTCTACCCACAGATACGCAGTATTTT. The full variable domain, with the rest looked up from reference TRBV25-1 and TRBJ2-3, is EADIYQTPRYLVIGTGKKITLECSQTMGHDKMYWYQQDPGMELHLIHYSYGVNSTEKGDLSSESTVSRIRTEHFPLTLESARPSHTSQYLCASSPLALPTDTQYFGPGTRLTVL.

The chain has TRBV7-2 and TRBJ2-3, with D maybe TRBD2 (5 bases). CDR3 size: 14 residues. Looked up from germline, CDR1 is SGHTA and CDR2 is FQGNSA. Deletions cut 5 bases from V and 9 bases from J, with 18 bases between. The CDR3 DNA follows: TGTGCCAGCAGCCGACTACCCCTCCCTGACACGCAGTATTTT. This translates into CASSRLPLPDTQYF.

This chain links TRBV7-2 with TRBJ2-7, with TRBD1 matching 9 bases. There are 14 residues in the CDR3. Germline V gene lookup returns CDR1 SGHTA and CDR2 FQGNSA. The V segment lost 2 bases and the J segment 5 bases; nucleotides outside the gene matches: 4. The CDR3 sequence is CASSLITGGDEQYF. CDR3 DNA: TGTGCCAGCAGCTTAATCACAGGGGGCGACGAGCAGTACTTC.

This clone was observed a few times. This rearrangement joins TRBV18 to TRBJ1-5; D gene unclear. V shed 5 bases and J shed 4 bases, with 3 bases lying between them. The CDR3 runs 11 residues. Per germline, CDR1 KGHSH and CDR2 LQKENI. The CDR3 reads CASSVNQPQHF. The DNA for the CDR3 is TGTGCCAGCTCAGTGAATCAGCCCCAGCATTTT.

The chain has TRBV30 and TRBJ1-5; D gene ambiguous. The CDR3 is made up of 13 amino acids. The V and J ends lost 3 bases and 9 bases respectively, with 15 bases between them. CDR1 GTSNPN and CDR2 SVGIG come from the germline V gene (reference sequence). The CDR3 DNA follows: TGTGCCTGGAGGTCAACCGGCCGGGGGCCCCAGCATTTT. This translates into CAWRSTGRGPQHF. The entire variable domain, with the rest obtained from reference TRBV30 and TRBJ1-5, is as follows: SQTIHQWPATLVQPVGSPLSLECTVEGTSNPNLYWYRQAAGRGLQLLFYSVGIGQISSEVPQNLSASRPQDRQFILSSKKLLLSDSGFYLCAWRSTGRGPQHFGDGTRLSIL.

This chain links TRBV4-2 with TRBJ2-7, with no clear D. Trimming cost V 5 bases and J 4 bases, with 15 bases left between them. The V gene's germline CDR1 is LGHNA and CDR2 YNFKEQ. This CDR3 comprises 14 residues. In DNA form, the CDR3 reads TGTGCCAGCAGCTTGGCTACCAGAAGATACGAGCAGTACTTC. It specifies CASSLATRRYEQYF.

The count of this clone is one. The chain combines TRBV6-1 with TRBJ2-1; 7 bases align to TRBD2. The length of the CDR3 is 17 residues. Germline lookup yields CDR1 MNHNS and CDR2 SASEGT. V shed 2 bases, J shed 0 bases, and the junction held 7 bases outside the gene matches. The CDR3 nucleotides are TGTGCCAGCAGTGAACATCTGGGGAGGGGCTCCTACAATGAGCAGTTCTTC. Protein sequence: CASSEHLGRGSYNEQFF.

This clone was observed a single time. This sequence joins TRBV30 and TRBJ2-3, with 9 bases matching TRBD1. Germline V CDR1 and CDR2: GTSNPN, SVGIG (reference sequence). The CDR3 has 15 amino acids. The V and J ends lost 5 bases and 3 bases, in that order; junction bases with no gene match: 9. CDR3 amino acids: CAWLSGQGPTDTQYF. The CDR3 DNA reads as TGTGCCTGGCTATCGGGACAGGGCCCAACAGATACGCAGTATTTT.

The chain combines TRBV10-3 with TRBJ2-7; no firm D call. The V and J ends lost 4 bases and 5 bases respectively, with 18 bases between them. Germline assignment: CDR1 ENHRY and CDR2 SYGVKD. The CDR3 is made up of 15 amino acids. CDR3 amino acids: CAISGRLTESNEQYF. CDR3 coding DNA: TGTGCCATCAGTGGGAGATTAACCGAGAGTAACGAGCAGTACTTC.

The chain combines TRBV18 with TRBJ2-2; a weak D match, TRBD1 (6 bases). V shed 2 bases and J shed 3 bases, with 10 bases lying between them. The CDR3 runs to 15 residues. Germline CDR1 and CDR2: KGHSH and LQKENI. This CDR3 reads CASSPNTGHTGELFF. CDR3 in DNA: TGTGCCAGCTCACCAAATACAGGGCACACCGGGGAGCTGTTTTTT.

This rearrangement joins TRBV7-9 to TRBJ1-3; no reliable D call. This CDR3 is built from 17 residues. V lost 2 bases to trimming and J lost 0 bases, with 14 bases between them. Germline CDR1 SEHNR, CDR2 FQNEAQ (reference sequence). CDR3 protein: CASSLSVARISGNTIYF. CDR3 sequence (DNA): TGTGCCAGCAGCTTATCGGTTGCCCGGATCTCTGGAAACACCATATATTTT.

The chain uses TRBV28 and TRBJ1-5; D is unclear. V lost 5 bases, J lost 3 bases, and 5 bases lay in between. CDR3 length equals 12 residues. Germline V CDR1 and CDR2: MDHEN, SYDVKM. The CDR3 region is CASSTPNQPQHF. CDR3 sequence (DNA): TGTGCCAGCAGTACCCCCAATCAGCCCCAGCATTTT.

The V and J genes are TRBV5-6 and TRBJ2-1, with D unclear. The germline V and J ends were trimmed by 0 bases and 10 bases, with 14 bases remaining between them. The germline gives CDR1 SGHDT, CDR2 YYEEEE. CDR3 size: 14 residues. The chain's CDR3 is CASSLVVSPVEQFF. The CDR3 DNA sequence: TGTGCCAGCAGCTTGGTGGTCTCCCCGGTGGAGCAGTTCTTC.

The rearrangement links TRBV5-1 to TRBJ1-1; D uncertain. Germline assignment: CDR1 SGHRS and CDR2 YFSETQ. The V and J ends lost 4 bases and 2 bases respectively, with 15 bases between them. The CDR3 loop spans 15 amino acids. CDR3 bases: TGCGCCAGCAGCCCCCCAGTAGAAACTAACACTGAAGCTTTCTTT. Translated, it gives CASSPPVETNTEAFF.